This TCR beta chain was obtained from a study of identical twins. One entry per CDR3 protein results from TCRdb running MiXCR on the 5' RACE reads. The sample shows over 15,000 distinct CDR3 sequences, about two thirds of them seen only once. Trimming took 5 bases from V and 5 from J; bases not matched to a gene: 15. CDR1 is MNHEY and CDR2 is SMNVEV in the germline V gene (reference sequence). The CDR3 totals 17 residues. As regards this clonotype: Its antigen is unknown.

Study-wide results and caveats: Within twin pairs, the out-of-frame alpha sequences they shared showed excess low generation probability. Cord blood beta clonotypes that were abundant carried fewer insertions, and memory repertoires showed no such trend.

The chain carries TRBV27 and TRBJ2-3; 8 bases fit TRBD2. The receptor's source is a woman aged 18 to 35 in good health. This table probably holds off-target reads from a library built for another chain. The source material was memory (CD45RO+) T cells sorted from blood. DNA for the CDR3: TGTGCCAGCAGTCCCCCCGGGGCGGGAGGATTTGGAGATACGCAGTATTTT. It codes for CASSPPGAGGFGDTQYF.